The source of this T cell receptor beta chain is a study of blood T cells in healthy people across ages. A sample-barcoded 5' primer and a J-beta primer mix were used in a second PCR of roughly 7 to 11 cycles. In TCRdb, the 5' RACE reads were re-called with MiXCR into one record per CDR3 protein. The table has 800,000 to 1,000,000 distinct CDR3 sequences, approximately 49% seen once; the top ten hold over 10%. In germline, CDR1 is LGHNA, CDR2 YNFKEQ. Trimming shortened V by 0 bases and J by 1 base, and 12 bases separated the two germline ends. The CDR3 totals 16 residues. Sequenced input: blood. This chain joins TRBV4-2 and TRBJ1-2; no clear D gene. The receptor was derived from a man younger than 40 in good health. For the CDR3, the DNA is TGTGCCAGCAGCCAAGATGGTAACAGCGTTAACTATGGCTACACCTTC. Protein sequence: CASSQDGNSVNYGYTF.